The rows below give T cell receptor beta chains drawn from one sample of a study of blood T cells in healthy people across ages. TCRdb re-called the 5' RACE reads with MiXCR, one entry per CDR3 protein. The table includes some 550,000 distinct CDR3 sequences, 47% detected once. The specimen was blood. The receptors were gathered from an elderly man in good health. Both conserved end residues are part of each CDR3. D genes are given only for firm matches. Size tells how often a clone was seen (once, few, many) or the class of an expanded clone, and some rows leave it out.

TRBD1	TRBV2	-	TRBJ2-1	CASTQQGDQYNEQFF	TGTGCCAGCACGCAACAGGGGGATCAGTACAATGAGCAGTTCTTC
-	TRBV7-2	-	TRBJ2-1	CASSSGQGFFNEQFF	TGTGCCAGCAGCTCGGGGCAGGGCTTTTTCAATGAGCAGTTCTTC
-	TRBV20-1	-	TRBJ1-1	CGASGPGTEAFF	TGCGGTGCCTCGGGACCCGGCACTGAAGCTTTCTTT
-	TRBV7-9	few	TRBJ1-1	CASSRDSSREAFF	TGTGCCAGCAGCCGAGACTCCTCTCGGGAAGCTTTCTTT
TRBD1	TRBV2	-	TRBJ1-5	CATRDRLVNQPQHF	TGTGCCACCCGGGACAGGCTCGTTAATCAGCCCCAGCATTTT
TRBD2	TRBV6-1	-	TRBJ2-1	CASSEESRLAGVNEQFF	TGTGCCAGCAGTGAAGAATCGCGACTAGCGGGAGTAAATGAGCAGTTCTTC
-	TRBV28	-	TRBJ2-3	CASSLRGAGSDTQYF	TGTGCCAGCAGTTTACGGGGGGCCGGGTCAGATACGCAGTATTTT
-	TRBV29-1	-	TRBJ2-6	CSVGVGADVLTF	TGCAGCGTAGGAGTGGGGGCCGACGTCCTGACTTTC
-	TRBV29-1	-	TRBJ1-3	CSGGGDGNTIYF	TGCAGCGGCGGGGGGGATGGAAACACCATATATTTT
-	TRBV3-1	-	TRBJ2-1	CASSQDVVRGLSHREQFF	TGTGCCAGCAGCCAAGATGTGGTGCGCGGACTATCCCACCGCGAGCAGTTCTTC
TRBD2	TRBV20-1	-	TRBJ2-7	CSAGTSRGGRETRYF	TGCAGTGCTGGGACTTCTCGCGGGGGACGAGAGACCCGGTACTTC
-	TRBV28	-	TRBJ1-2	CASSPRTYGYTF	TGTGCCAGCAGTCCACGAACCTATGGCTACACCTTC